Below, one T cell receptor (beta chain) is given with its context. Antigen unknown. The sample originates from a study of T cell responses to AZD1222 COVID-19 vaccine. Findings and caveats of the study: Just six people given AZD1222 tested seropositive at baseline.

Germline V CDR1 and CDR2: LGHDT, YNNKEL (reference sequence). The junction had 0 bases not matched to a gene; V was cut back by 1 base and J by 4 bases. The CDR3 extends over 13 amino acids. The repertoire was sequenced with immunoSEQ multiplex PCR; TCRdb's copy has only in-frame clones and lacks some. The sample has approximately 130,000 clones; around 92% are singletons. This TCR derives from an adult in good health. Sequenced material: peripheral blood, taken on day 0 of AZD1222 vaccination. The chain has TRBV3-1 (or the pseudogene TRBV3-2) and TRBJ1-1; 7 positions match TRBD1. The DNA for the CDR3 is TGTGCCAGCAGCCAAGCAGGGGGCACTGAAGCTTTCTTT. As protein: CASSQAGGTEAFF.